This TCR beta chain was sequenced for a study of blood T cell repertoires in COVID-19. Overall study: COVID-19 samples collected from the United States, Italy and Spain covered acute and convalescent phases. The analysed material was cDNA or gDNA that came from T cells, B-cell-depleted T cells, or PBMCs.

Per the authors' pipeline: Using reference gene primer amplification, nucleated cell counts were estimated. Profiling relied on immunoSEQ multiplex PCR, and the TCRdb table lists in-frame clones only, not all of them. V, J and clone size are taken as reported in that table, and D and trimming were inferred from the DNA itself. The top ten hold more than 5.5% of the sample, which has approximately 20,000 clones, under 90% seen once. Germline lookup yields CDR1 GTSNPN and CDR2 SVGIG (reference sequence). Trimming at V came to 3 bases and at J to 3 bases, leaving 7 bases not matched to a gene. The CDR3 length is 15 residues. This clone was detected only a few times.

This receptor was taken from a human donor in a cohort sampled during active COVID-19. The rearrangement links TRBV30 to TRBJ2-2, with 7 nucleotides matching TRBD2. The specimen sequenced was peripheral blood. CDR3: CAWSPGGFDTGELFF. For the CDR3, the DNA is TGTGCCTGGAGCCCGGGGGGTTTCGACACCGGGGAGCTGTTTTTT.